This TCR beta chain was documented in a study of response to subunit inactivated influenza vaccine (dated by TCRdb to the late 2010s). With regard to the full study: The study used deep quantitative T cell receptor repertoire profiling to track responses to a trivalent subunit inactivated influenza vaccine.

The germline V gene sets CDR1 to SGHVS and CDR2 to FQNEAQ. The germline V and J ends show losses of 2 bases and 0 bases respectively, and no gene match explains 3 bases of the junction. From the cysteine through the phenylalanine, the CDR3 covers 15 amino acids. Just the 45-base CDR3 DNA is kept, in frame starting at base 1. Findings and caveats that apply to the study as a whole: The authors proposed that each seasonal influenza vaccination may bring in only a limited number of new T cells.

Libraries were prepared through RT-PCR. The sequencer was an Illumina HiSeq 2500. In-frame beta chains were kept once TCRdb had trimmed the public reads at Q25 with fastp and called clones with MiXCR. Rows are unified per CDR3 protein, each entry keeping the most common DNA and genes. This sample is represented by 400,000 to 650,000 distinct CDR3 sequences; about 7.2% of them were singletons. About an eighth of the sample rests with the top ten. This clonotype was seen ten or more times. What this receptor recognizes is not known. It has no much larger one-base neighbor in the sample; base qualities were not kept.

Recombination connected TRBV7-8 to TRBJ2-7, with 8 middle bases fitting TRBD2. This receptor was taken from a man aged 50-75 years who received an inactivated influenza vaccine. Donor details come from another sample of the same person, matched by shared clones. The sample was PBMCs from blood, taken less than 30 months after vaccination. The sequenced DNA is TGTGCCAGCAGCTTAAAGCGGGGGAGCTCCTACGAGCAGTACTTC. Protein translation: CASSLKRGSSYEQYF.